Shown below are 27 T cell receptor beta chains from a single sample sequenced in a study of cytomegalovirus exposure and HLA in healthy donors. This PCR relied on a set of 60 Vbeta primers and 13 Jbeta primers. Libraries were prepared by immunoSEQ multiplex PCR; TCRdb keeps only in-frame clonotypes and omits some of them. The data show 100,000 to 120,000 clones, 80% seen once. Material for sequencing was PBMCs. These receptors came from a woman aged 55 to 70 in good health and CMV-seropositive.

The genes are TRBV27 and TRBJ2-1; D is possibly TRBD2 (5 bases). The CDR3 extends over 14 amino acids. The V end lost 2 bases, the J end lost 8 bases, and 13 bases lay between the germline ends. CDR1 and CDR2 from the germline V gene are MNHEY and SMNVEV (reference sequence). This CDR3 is CASSLNRGGHEQFF. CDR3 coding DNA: TGTGCCAGCAGTTTAAATCGGGGTGGGCATGAGCAGTTCTTC.

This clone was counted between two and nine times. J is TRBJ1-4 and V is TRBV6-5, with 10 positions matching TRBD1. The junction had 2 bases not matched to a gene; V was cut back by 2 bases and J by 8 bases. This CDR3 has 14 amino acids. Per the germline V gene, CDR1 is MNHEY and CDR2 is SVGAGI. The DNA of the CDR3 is TGTGCCAGCAGTTACGACAGGGGGCTGGAAAAACTGTTTTTT. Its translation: CASSYDRGLEKLFF.

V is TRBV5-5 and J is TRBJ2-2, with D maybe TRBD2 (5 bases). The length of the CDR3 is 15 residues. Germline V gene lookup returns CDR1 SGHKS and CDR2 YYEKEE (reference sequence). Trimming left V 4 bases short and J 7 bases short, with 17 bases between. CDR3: CASSIRVPGNGELFF. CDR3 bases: TGTGCCAGCAGCATAAGAGTCCCGGGAAACGGGGAGCTGTTTTTT.

The CDR3 DNA follows: TGTGCCAGCATCCGACAGGACCCGAATGGCTACACCTTC. It yields the protein CASIRQDPNGYTF. V gene TRBV2 combines with J gene TRBJ1-2, with a tentative D call TRBD1 (6 bases). Germline CDR1 and CDR2: SNHLY and FYNNEI. V was shortened by 7 bases and J by 6 bases, with 15 bases between the two germline ends. The CDR3 has 13 amino acids.

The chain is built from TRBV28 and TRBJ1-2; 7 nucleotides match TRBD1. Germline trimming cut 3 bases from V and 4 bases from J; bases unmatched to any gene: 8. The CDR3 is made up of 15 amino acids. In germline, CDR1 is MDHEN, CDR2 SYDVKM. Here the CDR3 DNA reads TGTGCCAGCAGTTTGCTTACCCGGGACAGCTATGGCTACACCTTC. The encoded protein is CASSLLTRDSYGYTF.

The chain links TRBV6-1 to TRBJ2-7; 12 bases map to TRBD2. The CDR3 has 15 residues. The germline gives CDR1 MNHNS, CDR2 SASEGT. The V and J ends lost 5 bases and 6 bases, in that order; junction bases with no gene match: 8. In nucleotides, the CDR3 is TGTGCCAGCAGTCGGACTAGCGGGATGCGGTCCGAGCAGTACTTC. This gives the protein CASSRTSGMRSEQYF.

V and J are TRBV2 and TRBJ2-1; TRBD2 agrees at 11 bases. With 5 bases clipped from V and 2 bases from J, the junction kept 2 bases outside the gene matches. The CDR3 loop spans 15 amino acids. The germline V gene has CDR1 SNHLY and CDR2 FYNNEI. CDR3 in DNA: TGTGCCAGCAGTCGGACTAGCGGGCCCTACAATGAGCAGTTCTTC. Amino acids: CASSRTSGPYNEQFF.

The CDR3 DNA is TGTGCCAGCAGCTTAGGTCTTGGAGTAAACACTGAAGCTTTCTTT. Translation: CASSLGLGVNTEAFF. The chain uses TRBV7-6 and TRBJ1-1; D is unresolved. CDR3 length: 15 residues. Germline V gives CDR1 SGHVS, CDR2 FNYEAQ. The germline V and J ends were trimmed by 1 base and 2 bases, with 11 bases remaining between them.

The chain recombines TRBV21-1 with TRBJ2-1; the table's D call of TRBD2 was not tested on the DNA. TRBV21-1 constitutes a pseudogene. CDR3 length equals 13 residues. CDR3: CASSKREGHEQFF. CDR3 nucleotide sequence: TGTGCCAGCAGCAAAAGGGAGGGACATGAGCAGTTCTTC.

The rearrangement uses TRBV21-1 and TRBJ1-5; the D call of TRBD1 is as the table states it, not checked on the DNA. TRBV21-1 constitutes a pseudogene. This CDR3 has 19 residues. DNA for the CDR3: TGTGCCAGCAGCTTAGAAGGGGGTAAGGTGTGTAGATGCAATCAGCCCCAGCATTTT. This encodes CASSLEGGKVCRCNQPQHF.

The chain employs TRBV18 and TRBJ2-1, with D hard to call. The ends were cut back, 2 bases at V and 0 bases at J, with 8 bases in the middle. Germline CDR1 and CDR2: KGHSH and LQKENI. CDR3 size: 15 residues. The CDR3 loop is CASSPSRSSYNEQFF. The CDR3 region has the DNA TGTGCCAGCTCACCATCTCGGAGCTCCTACAATGAGCAGTTCTTC.

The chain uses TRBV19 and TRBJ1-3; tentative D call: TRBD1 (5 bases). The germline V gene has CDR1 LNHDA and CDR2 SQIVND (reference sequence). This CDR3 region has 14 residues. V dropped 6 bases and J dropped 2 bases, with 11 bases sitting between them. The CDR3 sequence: CASSTGGTGNTIYF. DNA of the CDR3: TGTGCCAGTAGCACCGGGGGAACTGGAAACACCATATATTTT.

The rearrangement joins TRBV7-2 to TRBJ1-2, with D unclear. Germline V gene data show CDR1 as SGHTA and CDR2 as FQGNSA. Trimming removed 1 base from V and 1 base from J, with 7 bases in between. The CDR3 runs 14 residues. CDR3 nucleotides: TGTGCCAGCAGCTTAGTCGACATTAACTATGGCTACACCTTC. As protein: CASSLVDINYGYTF.

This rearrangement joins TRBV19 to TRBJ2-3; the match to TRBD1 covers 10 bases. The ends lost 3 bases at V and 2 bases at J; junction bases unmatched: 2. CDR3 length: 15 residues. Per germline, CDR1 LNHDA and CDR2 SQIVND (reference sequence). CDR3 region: CASSIGQGVTDTQYF. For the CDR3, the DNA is TGTGCCAGTAGTATTGGACAGGGGGTCACAGATACGCAGTATTTT. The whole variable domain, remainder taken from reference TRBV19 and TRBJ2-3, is DGGITQSPKYLFRKEGQNVTLSCEQNLNHDAMYWYRQDPGQGLRLIYYSQIVNDFQKGDIAEGYSVSREKKESFPLTVTSAQKNPTAFYLCASSIGQGVTDTQYFGPGTRLTVL.

Written as DNA, the CDR3 is TGTGCCAGCAGCGAAAACAGGGGTGGCTACACCTTC. As protein: CASSENRGGYTF. V gene TRBV7-8 combines with J gene TRBJ1-2; 7 bases line up with TRBD1. Germline V lookup: CDR1 SGHVS, CDR2 FQNEAQ. V was clipped by 5 bases and J by 7 bases; unmatched bases: 4. The CDR3 consists of 12 residues.

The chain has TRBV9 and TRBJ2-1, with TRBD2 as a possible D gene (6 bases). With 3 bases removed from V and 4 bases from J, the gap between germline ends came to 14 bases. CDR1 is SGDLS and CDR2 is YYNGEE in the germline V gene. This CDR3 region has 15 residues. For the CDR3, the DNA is TGTGCCAGCAGCGCGCTAGCGACCGCTTACAATGAGCAGTTCTTC. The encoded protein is CASSALATAYNEQFF.

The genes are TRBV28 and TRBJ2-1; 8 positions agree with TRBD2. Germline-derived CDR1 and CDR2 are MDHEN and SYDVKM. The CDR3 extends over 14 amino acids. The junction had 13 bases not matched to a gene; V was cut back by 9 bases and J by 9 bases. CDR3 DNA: TGTGCCAGTTCAAGCGGGAGTGTAAAGGGTGAGCAGTTCTTC. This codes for CASSSGSVKGEQFF.

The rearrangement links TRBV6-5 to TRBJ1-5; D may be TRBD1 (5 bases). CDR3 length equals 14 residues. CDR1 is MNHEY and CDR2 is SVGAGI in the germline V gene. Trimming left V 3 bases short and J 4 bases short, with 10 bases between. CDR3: CASSYSQGNQPQHF. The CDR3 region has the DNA TGTGCCAGCAGTTATAGTCAGGGTAATCAGCCCCAGCATTTT.

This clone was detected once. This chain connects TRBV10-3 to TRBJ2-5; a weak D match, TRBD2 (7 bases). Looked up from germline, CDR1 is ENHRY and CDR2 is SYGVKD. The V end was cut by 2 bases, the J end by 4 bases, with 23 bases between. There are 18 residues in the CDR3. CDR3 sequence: CAISEPGGLAPGGETQYF. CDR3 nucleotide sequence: TGTGCCATCAGTGAGCCGGGGGGCCTAGCGCCAGGAGGAGAGACCCAGTACTTC.

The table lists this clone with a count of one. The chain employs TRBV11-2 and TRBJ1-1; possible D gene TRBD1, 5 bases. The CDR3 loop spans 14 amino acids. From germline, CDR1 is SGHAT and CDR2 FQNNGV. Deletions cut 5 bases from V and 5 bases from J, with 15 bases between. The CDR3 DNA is TGTGCCAGCAGCCGCCGGGCGGGGGAGACTGAAGCTTTCTTT. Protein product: CASSRRAGETEAFF. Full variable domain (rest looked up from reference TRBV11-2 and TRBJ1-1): EAGVAQSPRYKIIEKRQSVAFWCNPISGHATLYWYQQILGQGPKLLIQFQNNGVVDDSQLPKDRFSAERLKGVDSTLKIQPAKLEDSAVYLCASSRRAGETEAFFGQGTRLTVV.

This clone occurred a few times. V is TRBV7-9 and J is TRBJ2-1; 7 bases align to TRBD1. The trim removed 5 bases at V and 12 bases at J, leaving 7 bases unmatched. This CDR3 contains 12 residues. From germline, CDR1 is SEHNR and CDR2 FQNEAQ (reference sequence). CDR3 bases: TGTGCCAGCAGCCTAGGGGGCGCCGGGCAGTTCTTC. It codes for CASSLGGAGQFF.

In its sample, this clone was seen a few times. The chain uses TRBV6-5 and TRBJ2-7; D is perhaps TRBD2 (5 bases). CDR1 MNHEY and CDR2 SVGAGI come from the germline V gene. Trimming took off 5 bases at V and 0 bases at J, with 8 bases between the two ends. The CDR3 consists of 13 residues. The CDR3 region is CASSEGISYEQYF. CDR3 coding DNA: TGTGCCAGCAGTGAGGGCATCTCCTACGAGCAGTACTTC.

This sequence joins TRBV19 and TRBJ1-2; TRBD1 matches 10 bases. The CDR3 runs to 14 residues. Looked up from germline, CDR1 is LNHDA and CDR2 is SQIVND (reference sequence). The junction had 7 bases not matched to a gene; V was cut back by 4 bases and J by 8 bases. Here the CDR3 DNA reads TGTGCCAGTAGTAGAAGACAGGGGGCAGGGGGCTACACCTTC. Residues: CASSRRQGAGGYTF.

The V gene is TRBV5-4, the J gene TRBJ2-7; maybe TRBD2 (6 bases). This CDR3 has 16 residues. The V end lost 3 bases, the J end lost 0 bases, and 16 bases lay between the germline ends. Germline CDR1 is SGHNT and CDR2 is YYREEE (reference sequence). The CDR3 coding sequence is TGTGCCAGCAGCTACCCCGGGACTCGGAGCTCCTACGAGCAGTACTTC. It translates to CASSYPGTRSSYEQYF. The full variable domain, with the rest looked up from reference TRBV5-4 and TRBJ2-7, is ETGVTQSPTHLIKTRGQQVTLRCSSQSGHNTVSWYQQALGQGPQFIFQYYREEENGRGNFPPRFSGLQFPNYSSELNVNALELDDSALYLCASSYPGTRSSYEQYFGPGTRLTVT.

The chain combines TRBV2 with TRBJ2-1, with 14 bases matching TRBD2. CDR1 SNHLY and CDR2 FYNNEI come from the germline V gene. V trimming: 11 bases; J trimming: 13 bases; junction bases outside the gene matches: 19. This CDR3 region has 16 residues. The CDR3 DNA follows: TGTGCCGAGCAGGAAAGAAGGGGACTAGCGGGAGTTTCCCAGTTCTTC. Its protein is CAEQERRGLAGVSQFF.

As DNA, the CDR3 is TGTGCCAGCAGTGGACTAAGGCCAGAGACCCAGTACTTC. Translated: CASSGLRPETQYF. The chain is built from TRBV6-1 and TRBJ2-5; a weak D match, TRBD2 (5 bases). The CDR3 covers 13 residues. CDR1 MNHNS and CDR2 SASEGT come from the germline V gene. With 4 bases removed from V and 4 bases from J, the gap between germline ends came to 10 bases.

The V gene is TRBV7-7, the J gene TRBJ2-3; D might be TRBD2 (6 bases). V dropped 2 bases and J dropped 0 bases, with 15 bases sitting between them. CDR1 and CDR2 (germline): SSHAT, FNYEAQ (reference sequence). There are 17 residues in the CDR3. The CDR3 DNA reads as TGTGCCAGCAGCTTATACGGGGGAGGCCAAAGCACAGATACGCAGTATTTT. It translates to CASSLYGGGQSTDTQYF.